These T cell receptor beta chains were read from a single sample in a study of T cells in Graves' hyperthyroidism and ophthalmopathy. One entry per CDR3 protein, called by TCRdb with MiXCR from the multiplex PCR reads. Of fewer than 500,000 distinct CDR3 sequences in the sample, roughly 14% are singletons; the top ten hold around 20%. Source material: blood. Receptors were obtained from a young man with Graves' hyperthyroidism that later progressed to Graves' ophthalmopathy. CDR3s include the opening cysteine and the closing phenylalanine or tryptophan. D genes are given only for firm matches. A row's size may be missing; if present it is once, few, many or a size class.

many,TRBJ1-1,17,TRBV5-1,.,TGCGCCAGCAGCTCATTGGGTCTTCAAAGCGTGAACACTGAAGCTTTCTTT,CASSSLGLQSVNTEAFF
many,TRBJ1-1,15,TRBV7-9,.,TGTGCCAGCAGCATAGGTGAAGTCAGCAACACTGAAGCTTTCTTT,CASSIGEVSNTEAFF
many,TRBJ1-6,12,TRBV3-1,.,TGTGCCAGCAGCCTCGGAGATTCACCCCTCCACTTT,CASSLGDSPLHF
many,TRBJ2-3,14,TRBV11-1,.,TGTGCCAGCAGCAGACGACAGGACACAGATACGCAGTATTTT,CASSRRQDTDTQYF
few,TRBJ1-3,17,TRBV5-1,TRBD1,TGCGCCAGCAGACGCACGCCAGACAGGGCCACTGGAAACACCATATATTTT,CASRRTPDRATGNTIYF
few,TRBJ1-2,14,TRBV6-2/TRBV6-3,TRBD1,TGTGCCAGCAGTTACTCCGGGACAGAAGATGGCTACACCTTC,CASSYSGTEDGYTF
many,TRBJ1-5,13,TRBV19,.,TGTGCCAGTAGTCAACAGGTCAATCAGCCCCAGCATTTT,CASSQQVNQPQHF
many,TRBJ2-1,17,TRBV7-8,TRBD2,TGTGCCAGCAGCTTAACCCCTAGTGGCGGGGGGAAGAATGAGCAGTTCTTC,CASSLTPSGGGKNEQFF
.,TRBJ2-3,13,TRBV29-1,.,TGCAGCGTGAGTGGCTCTAGCACAGATACGCAGTATTTT,CSVSGSSTDTQYF
few,TRBJ2-3,15,TRBV24-1,TRBD2,TGTGCCACCAGTGACCCGCTAGCGGGGCAAGATACGCAGTATTTT,CATSDPLAGQDTQYF
.,TRBJ2-3,16,TRBV9,.,TGTGCCAGCAGCGTAGGAGGCGGGGTCAACACAGATACGCAGTATTTT,CASSVGGGVNTDTQYF
many,TRBJ2-3,15,TRBV18,.,TGTGCCAGCTCACCACCGGGGTCTTCCACAGATACGCAGTATTTT,CASSPPGSSTDTQYF
many,TRBJ1-6,15,TRBV6-5,TRBD1,TGTGCCAGCAGTTACATCGGACAGGGGGCTTCACCCCTCCACTTT,CASSYIGQGASPLHF
many,TRBJ1-2,15,TRBV4-1,.,TGCGCCAGCAGCCAAGATTCGGACTCTTACTATGGCTACACCTTC,CASSQDSDSYYGYTF
many,TRBJ2-3,15,TRBV11-2,TRBD2,TGTGCCAGTGTCTCTTTGGCGGGGGTTGGAGATACGCAGTATTTT,CASVSLAGVGDTQYF
many,TRBJ1-2,13,TRBV5-1,.,TGCGCCAGCAGCTCGGGGAACGGAGAGGGCTACACCTTC,CASSSGNGEGYTF
many,TRBJ1-2,15,TRBV25-1,.,TGTGCCAGCAGTGAATCTTTCGGAACAGTTTATGGCTACACCTTC,CASSESFGTVYGYTF
many,TRBJ1-2,13,TRBV2,.,TGTGCCAGCAGTGATTCGGGTGCGAATGGCTACACCTTC,CASSDSGANGYTF
.,TRBJ1-2,14,TRBV6-4,.,TGTGCCAGCAGTGACTCACCTGACAGCTATGGCTACACCTTC,CASSDSPDSYGYTF
few,TRBJ1-6,14,TRBV3-1,TRBD1,TGTGCCAGCAGAGAGACAGGGTGGAATTCACCCCTCCACTTT,CASRETGWNSPLHF
few,TRBJ2-1,16,TRBV29-1,TRBD2,TGCAGCGTTGAAGGTTCTAGCGGGGGGGCCTACAATGAGCAGTTCTTC,CSVEGSSGGAYNEQFF
few,TRBJ1-3,11,TRBV28,.,TGTGCCAGCAGTTTTTCTTTCACCATATATTTT,CASSFSFTIYF
many,TRBJ2-1,18,TRBV12-3/TRBV12-4,TRBD1,TGTGCCAGCACAGCGTCCAACAGGGGGACGCTGTATCGGGGTGAGCAGTTCTTC,CASTASNRGTLYRGEQFF
many,TRBJ1-4,14,TRBV7-8,.,TGTGCCAGCAGCCCTGGGACGTGGAATGAAAAACTGTTTTTT,CASSPGTWNEKLFF
many,TRBJ2-1,15,TRBV20-1,.,TGCAGTGCCGTGTCATTGGGGGCTGGATACAATGAGCAGTTCTTC,CSAVSLGAGYNEQFF
.,TRBJ1-2,16,TRBV20-1,TRBD1,TGCAGTGCTCAATCCGGGACAGGGGGCATTCTTTTTGGCTACACCTTC,CSAQSGTGGILFGYTF
many,TRBJ2-3,14,TRBV20-1,TRBD1,TGCAGTGCTCAAGACAGGGGGCGTGCAGATACGCAGTATTTT,CSAQDRGRADTQYF
few,TRBJ1-6,10,TRBV30,.,TGTGCCTGGAGGGACAGTACCCTCCACTTT,CAWRDSTLHF
few,TRBJ2-3,16,TRBV7-9,TRBD2,TGTGCCAGCAGCTATGGTGGCGGGGGGGGCACAGATACGCAGTATTTT,CASSYGGGGGTDTQYF
.,TRBJ1-6,12,TRBV9,.,TGTGCCAGCAGCAGGGATGGCTCACCCCTCCACTTT,CASSRDGSPLHF
.,TRBJ2-2,15,TRBV13,.,TGTGCCAGCAGCACGACAGATTCGAACACCGGGGAGCTGTTTTTT,CASSTTDSNTGELFF
many,TRBJ2-1,13,TRBV12-3/TRBV12-4,.,TGTGCCAGCAGTCGGTCCGAAGGCAATGAGCAGTTCTTC,CASSRSEGNEQFF
many,TRBJ1-2,13,TRBV7-9,TRBD1,TGTGCCAGCAGCTTTGACAGGGGGCCTGGCTACACCTTC,CASSFDRGPGYTF
few,TRBJ1-2,12,TRBV27,.,TGTGCCAGCAGTGAGGGGTTGGGGGGCTACACCTTC,CASSEGLGGYTF
.,TRBJ2-1,19,TRBV12-3/TRBV12-4,TRBD2,TGTACCAGCAGTTCCACTAGCGGGGTTCACTCCAGCTCCTACAATGAGCAGTTCTTC,CTSSSTSGVHSSSYNEQFF
few,TRBJ1-6,12,TRBV9,.,TGTGCCAGCAGCGACGGGGATTCACCCCTCCACTTT,CASSDGDSPLHF
.,TRBJ2-3,15,TRBV19,TRBD1,TGTGCCAGTAGTCCAGGACAGGGGGCTGATGATACGCAGTATTTT,CASSPGQGADDTQYF
.,TRBJ2-3,15,TRBV3-1,TRBD2,TGTGCCAGCAGCCAAGTTGCGGGGGGCACAGATACGCAGTATTTT,CASSQVAGGTDTQYF
many,TRBJ1-2,14,TRBV15,TRBD1,TGTGCCACCAGCATCCGGACAGGTGCAAGCGGCTACACCTTC,CATSIRTGASGYTF
few,TRBJ1-1,17,TRBV12-3/TRBV12-4,.,TGTGCCAGCAGTTTGTCACACACAGGAGCCCGAGCGGCTGAAGCTTTCTTT,CASSLSHTGARAAEAFF
.,TRBJ2-7,13,TRBV12-3/TRBV12-4,.,TGTGCCAGCAGTGTCGGGGAAAACTACGAGCAGTACTTC,CASSVGENYEQYF
many,TRBJ2-7,13,TRBV20-1,.,TGCAGTGCTAGAGATGGCCTATACGGCGAGCAGTACTTC,CSARDGLYGEQYF
.,TRBJ1-6,15,TRBV5-1,.,TGCGCCAGTCAAACCGGGACGCGGAGTACTTCACCCCTCCACTTT,CASQTGTRSTSPLHF
many,TRBJ1-5,15,TRBV6-2/TRBV6-3,.,TGTGCCAGCAGTTACCAGATACAGGGCAATCAGCCCCAGCATTTT,CASSYQIQGNQPQHF
few,TRBJ2-1,15,TRBV7-9,.,TGTGCCAGCAGCGAAGTGTCGGGATCATACAATGAGCAGTTCTTC,CASSEVSGSYNEQFF
.,TRBJ2-3,16,TRBV7-9,.,TGTGCCAGCAGCGGGGAGCGACAGAGCTTCACAGATACGCAGTATTTT,CASSGERQSFTDTQYF
.,TRBJ2-5,11,TRBV6-9,.,TGTGCCAGCAGTTACCCAGGAGCAGAGTACTTC,CASSYPGAEYF
few,TRBJ2-7,14,TRBV20-1,.,TGCAGTGCTAGAGATATGGCAGGGTCCTACGAGCAGTACTTC,CSARDMAGSYEQYF
many,TRBJ1-2,15,TRBV28,TRBD1,TGTGCCAGCAGCCCGACCATTCAGAGACAGGGGGGCTACACCTTC,CASSPTIQRQGGYTF
many,TRBJ1-1,14,TRBV12-3/TRBV12-4,TRBD1,TGTGCCAGCAGATTTACAGGGGCCAGCACTGAAGCTTTCTTT,CASRFTGASTEAFF
few,TRBJ1-6,15,TRBV5-1,.,TGCGCCAGCAGCTTGATAGTTGCGGGGGCTTCACCCCTCCACTTT,CASSLIVAGASPLHF
.,TRBJ2-4,18,TRBV2,TRBD2,TGTGCCAGCAGTGAGACTAGCGGGGGGCCGCTCGGCAAAAACATTCAGTACTTC,CASSETSGGPLGKNIQYF
.,TRBJ2-1,14,TRBV28,TRBD2,TGTGCCAGCAGTTTAGGGGGGGTCAACAATGAGCAGTTCTTC,CASSLGGVNNEQFF
many,TRBJ1-5,13,TRBV6-5,.,TGTGCCAGCAGTTACACCTCCAATCAGCCCCAGCATTTT,CASSYTSNQPQHF
.,TRBJ2-2,16,TRBV18,TRBD2,TGTGCCAGCTCACTGGTGAGCGGGGAAAACACCGGGGAGCTGTTTTTT,CASSLVSGENTGELFF
many,TRBJ2-3,16,TRBV3-1,TRBD2,TGTGCCAGCAGCCCGCTAGCGGGGGATAACACAGATACGCAGTATTTT,CASSPLAGDNTDTQYF
.,TRBJ2-1,10,TRBV29-1,.,TGCAGCGTTGCCCACAATGAGCAGTTCTTC,CSVAHNEQFF